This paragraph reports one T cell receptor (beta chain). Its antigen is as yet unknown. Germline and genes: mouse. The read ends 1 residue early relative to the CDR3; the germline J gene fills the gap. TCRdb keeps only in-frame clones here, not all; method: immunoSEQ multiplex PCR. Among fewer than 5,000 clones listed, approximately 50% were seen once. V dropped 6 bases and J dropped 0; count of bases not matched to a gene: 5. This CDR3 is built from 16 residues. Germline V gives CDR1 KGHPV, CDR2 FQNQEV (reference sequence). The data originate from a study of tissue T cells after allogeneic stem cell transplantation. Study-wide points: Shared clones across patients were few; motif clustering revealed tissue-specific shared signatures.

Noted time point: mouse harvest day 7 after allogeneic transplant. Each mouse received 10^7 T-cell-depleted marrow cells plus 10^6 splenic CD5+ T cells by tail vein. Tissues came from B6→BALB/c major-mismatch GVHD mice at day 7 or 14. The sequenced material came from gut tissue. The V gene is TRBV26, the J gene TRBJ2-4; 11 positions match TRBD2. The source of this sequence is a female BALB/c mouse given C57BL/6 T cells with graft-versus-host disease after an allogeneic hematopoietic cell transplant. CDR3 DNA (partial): TGTGCCAGCAGCCTGGGACTGGGGGCTAGTCAAAACACCTTGTAC. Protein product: CASSLGLGASQNTLY. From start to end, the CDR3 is CASSLGLGASQNTLYF.